This T cell receptor beta chain was captured in a study of blood T cell repertoires in COVID-19. Study summary: Some COVID-19 samples were acute and others convalescent; all came from the United States, Italy and Spain. T cells, B-cell-depleted T cells, or PBMCs provided the cDNA or gDNA that served as material.

CDR3 length: 16 amino acids. V was pared by 2 bases and J by 1 base, with 11 bases between. Germline CDR1 and CDR2: MNHEY and SVGAGI. Original data processing: The assay estimated nucleated cells by amplifying reference gene primers. Some clones are missing from TCRdb's copy, which holds only in-frame ones; the method was immunoSEQ multiplex PCR. The V and J calls and the clone size are those of that table, but D and trimming were determined from the DNA. Among some 40,000 clones, approximately 84% were seen once, and the ten largest hold approximately 14%. The chain uses TRBV6-5 and TRBJ2-2, with D possibly TRBD1 on 6 matching bases. The clonotype originates from a man between 50 and 59 years old with active or convalescent COVID-19. The material sequenced was peripheral blood. The CDR3 region is CASSYIRGWNTGELFF. DNA of the CDR3: TGTGCCAGCAGTTACATCAGGGGTTGGAACACCGGGGAGCTGTTTTTT.